Listed below are T cell receptor beta chains from one sample, sequenced in a study of cytomegalovirus exposure and HLA in healthy donors. TCRdb keeps only in-frame clones here, not all; method: immunoSEQ multiplex PCR. The profile shows about 160,000 clones, just under 65% of them singletons. Sequenced input: PBMCs. All receptors derive from a woman aged 55-75 years in good health and CMV-seropositive. Both conserved end residues are part of each CDR3. The D gene is left open where the match is weak. Clone sizes are given selectively: once, few, many, or a class where the clone is expanded.

V gene	clone size	J gene	D gene	CDR3 DNA	CDR3 protein
TRBV4-1	-	TRBJ2-1	-	TGCGCCAGCAGCCAAGATCCGGAGGGAGAGCAGTTCTTC	CASSQDPEGEQFF
TRBV7-8	-	TRBJ2-1	TRBD2	TGTGCCAGCAGCTGGACTAGATTAGATGAGCAGTTCTTC	CASSWTRLDEQFF
TRBV5-1	-	TRBJ1-3	-	TGCGCCAGCAGCTTGGGACAAAAGACCGGAAACACCATATATTTT	CASSLGQKTGNTIYF
TRBV4-2	few	TRBJ1-2	-	TGTGCCAGCAGCCAAACAAACCTTAACTATGGCTACACCTTC	CASSQTNLNYGYTF
TRBV14	-	TRBJ1-2	-	TGTGCCAGCAGCCAAGTTCTAGGTGATGGCTACACCTTC	CASSQVLGDGYTF
TRBV29-1	-	TRBJ2-3	-	TGCAGCGTTGAAGCCCCGGCGGGTACAGATACGCAGTATTTT	CSVEAPAGTDTQYF
TRBV7-9	-	TRBJ2-2	TRBD2	TGTGCCAGCAGCTCTAGGACTAGCGGGGGCCCCGGGGAGCTGTTTTTT	CASSSRTSGGPGELFF
TRBV5-4	-	TRBJ2-1	-	TGTGCCAGCGGGGCCCCCGCGACTGATGAGCAGTTCTTC	CASGAPATDEQFF
TRBV5-1	-	TRBJ2-6	TRBD1	TGCGCCAGCAGCTTATACAGGGGGCAGAGCTCTGGGGCCAACGTCCTGACTTTC	CASSLYRGQSSGANVLTF
TRBV5-6	-	TRBJ1-6	TRBD1	TGTGCCAGCAGCTCTTACGACAGGGACGGGTCACCCCTCCACTTT	CASSSYDRDGSPLHF
TRBV7-2	-	TRBJ1-6	TRBD1	TGTGCCAGCAGCCCGAATCGCGGGACAGGGGGTGGATCACCCCTCCACTTT	CASSPNRGTGGGSPLHF
TRBV27	-	TRBJ2-1	-	TGTGCCAGCGGGCTTCAGGGAAGGAATGAGCAGTTCTTC	CASGLQGRNEQFF
TRBV5-1	-	TRBJ2-7	-	TGCGCCAGCAGCCCAAGGACGGGGGATTTCTACGAGCAGTACTTC	CASSPRTGDFYEQYF
TRBV15	-	TRBJ2-7	-	TGTGCCACCAGCAGAGATCCTCGGGACACAGGAGTCCACGAGCAGTACTTC	CATSRDPRDTGVHEQYF
TRBV11-2	-	TRBJ2-2	-	TGTGCCAGCAGCTTGGTATCTAGGAGGGACACCGGGGAGCTGTTTTTT	CASSLVSRRDTGELFF
TRBV5-4	-	TRBJ1-4	-	TGTGCCAGCAGCCGGGAGTCGGGTGGAACTAATGAAAAACTGTTTTTT	CASSRESGGTNEKLFF
TRBV9	once	TRBJ1-1	-	TGTGCCAGCAGCGTAGCGGGAGCTAAGAACACTGAAGCTTTCTTT	CASSVAGAKNTEAFF
TRBV4-1	-	TRBJ2-1	TRBD1	TGCGCCAGCAGCCCCCTCCCTGGACAGGACTACAATGAGCAGTTCTTC	CASSPLPGQDYNEQFF
TRBV6-1	-	TRBJ1-1	-	TGTGCCAGCACCCAAGGACCGGGAAGCACTGAAGCTTTCTTT	CASTQGPGSTEAFF
TRBV11-3	-	TRBJ2-1	-	TGTGCCAGCAGCCACCCGAGGAGGAGTGAGGGTAGCTCCTACAATGAGCAGTTCTTC	CASSHPRRSEGSSYNEQFF
TRBV29-1	-	TRBJ2-3	TRBD1	TGCAGCGTTGAAAAGGGGGCAAGGTGGGGGAGCACAGATACGCAGTATTTT	CSVEKGARWGSTDTQYF
TRBV7-2	-	TRBJ1-4	TRBD1	TGTGCCAGCAGCCCCGCGACAGGGGTAACTGAAAAACTGTTTTTT	CASSPATGVTEKLFF
TRBV18	-	TRBJ1-1	TRBD1	TGTGCCAGCTCACCACCGCAAGGGGGCAATCGGAACACTGAAGCTTTCTTT	CASSPPQGGNRNTEAFF
TRBV5-4	-	TRBJ2-2	TRBD2	TGTGCCAGCAGCGCGGGGCGGGAGGCCACCGGGGAGCTGTTTTTT	CASSAGREATGELFF
TRBV11-3	once	TRBJ2-1	TRBD2	TGTGCCAGCAGCTTAGCCCGCCGGACTAGCGGGAGCTCCTACAATGAGCAGTTCTTC	CASSLARRTSGSSYNEQFF
TRBV27	-	TRBJ2-3	TRBD2	TGTGCCAGCAGTTTCCGGGCGACTAGCGGGAGGTCGTATACGCAGTATTTT	CASSFRATSGRSYTQYF
TRBV28	-	TRBJ2-2	TRBD1	TGTGCCAGCACTAAGACAGGGAGCACCGGGGAGCTGTTTTTT	CASTKTGSTGELFF
TRBV5-5	-	TRBJ1-3	-	TGTGCCAGCAGTTCCGTTGGAAACACCATATATTTT	CASSSVGNTIYF
TRBV29-1	few	TRBJ2-3	-	TGCAGCGTTGAAGCTAGCGTACGCACAGATACGCAGTATTTT	CSVEASVRTDTQYF
TRBV2	-	TRBJ1-5	TRBD1	TGTGCCAGCAGTGAAAGGGCGGGACAGGTCGGATTGAGCAATCAGCCCCAGCATTTT	CASSERAGQVGLSNQPQHF
TRBV19	-	TRBJ2-7	TRBD1	TGTGCCAGTAGTATAACAGGGGACGGGGAGCAGTACTTC	CASSITGDGEQYF
TRBV2	-	TRBJ2-3	TRBD2	TGTGCCAGCACCGAACGGGCTAGCGGGTTACCTAGCACAGATACGCAGTATTTT	CASTERASGLPSTDTQYF
TRBV15	-	TRBJ1-1	TRBD1	TGTGCCACCAGCAAAAACAGGGGTGGCACTGAAGCTTTCTTT	CATSKNRGGTEAFF
TRBV4-1	-	TRBJ1-5	-	TGCGCCAGCAGCCAAGTAGGCAATCAGCCCCAGCATTTT	CASSQVGNQPQHF
TRBV5-1	few	TRBJ2-7	TRBD2	TGCGCCAGCAGCTTAGGAACTAGCGGAGTTTACGAGCAGTACTTC	CASSLGTSGVYEQYF
TRBV25-1	few	TRBJ1-4	-	TGTGCCAGCAGTGAATCAGTGGAGAGTGAAAAACTGTTTTTT	CASSESVESEKLFF
TRBV19	few	TRBJ1-5	TRBD1	TGTGCCAGTAGTATCCTCCCCGGGACAGGGGGCAATCAGCCCCAGCATTTT	CASSILPGTGGNQPQHF
TRBV5-1	-	TRBJ2-7	-	TGCGCCAGCAGCTTGACAGGACTTGGAGGGGTCCGGCGGTCCTACGAGCAGTACTTC	CASSLTGLGGVRRSYEQYF
TRBV7-3	few	TRBJ2-1	-	TGTGCCAGCAGCCGCTGGGAGGTCCCCTCCAATGAGCAGTTCTTC	CASSRWEVPSNEQFF
TRBV28	-	TRBJ2-4	TRBD2	TGTGCCAGCAGTTTAGAGCTAGCGGGGATGCTGGAAGCCAAAAACATTCAGTACTTC	CASSLELAGMLEAKNIQYF
TRBV28	-	TRBJ1-5	-	TGTGCCAGCAGTTACCAAGGGAGCTTCGATCAGCCCCAGCATTTT	CASSYQGSFDQPQHF
TRBV11-3	once	TRBJ1-1	-	TGTGCCAGCAGTACCTCCGGGACTAACACTGAAGCTTTCTTT	CASSTSGTNTEAFF
TRBV4-3	-	TRBJ2-3	-	TGCGCCAGCAGCCAAGTCATACTTCGGTCAGATACGCAGTATTTT	CASSQVILRSDTQYF
TRBV5-1	-	TRBJ2-3	TRBD2	TGCGCCAGCAGACCGGGACTATCTAGCACAGATACGCAGTATTTT	CASRPGLSSTDTQYF